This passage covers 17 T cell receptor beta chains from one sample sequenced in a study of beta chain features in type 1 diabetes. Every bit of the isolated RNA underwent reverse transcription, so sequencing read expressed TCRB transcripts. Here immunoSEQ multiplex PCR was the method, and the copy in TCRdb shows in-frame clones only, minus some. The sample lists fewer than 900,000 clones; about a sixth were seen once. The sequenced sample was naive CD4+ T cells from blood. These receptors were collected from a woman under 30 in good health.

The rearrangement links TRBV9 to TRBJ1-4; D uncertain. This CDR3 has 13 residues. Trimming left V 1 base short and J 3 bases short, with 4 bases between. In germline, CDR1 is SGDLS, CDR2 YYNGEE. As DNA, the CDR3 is TGTGCCAGCAGCGTATCACCTAATGAAAAACTGTTTTTT. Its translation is CASSVSPNEKLFF.

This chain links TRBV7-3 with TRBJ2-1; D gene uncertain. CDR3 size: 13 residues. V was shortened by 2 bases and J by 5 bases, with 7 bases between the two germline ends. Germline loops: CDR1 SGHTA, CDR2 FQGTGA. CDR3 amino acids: CASSLFLDNEQFF. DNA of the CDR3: TGTGCCAGCAGCTTATTCCTAGACAATGAGCAGTTCTTC.

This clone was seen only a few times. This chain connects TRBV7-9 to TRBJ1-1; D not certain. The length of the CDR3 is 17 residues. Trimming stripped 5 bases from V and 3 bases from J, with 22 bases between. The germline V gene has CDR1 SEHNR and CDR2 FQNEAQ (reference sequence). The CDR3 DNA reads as TGTGCCAGCAGCGGACGAAAGCCTGAAAGCACGTACACTGAAGCTTTCTTT. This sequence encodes CASSGRKPESTYTEAFF.

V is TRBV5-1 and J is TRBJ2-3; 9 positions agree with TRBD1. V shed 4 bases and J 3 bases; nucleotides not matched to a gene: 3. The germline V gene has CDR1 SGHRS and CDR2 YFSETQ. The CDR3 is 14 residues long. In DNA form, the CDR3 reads TGCGCCAGCAGCGTGGACAGGGGTACAGATACGCAGTATTTT. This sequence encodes CASSVDRGTDTQYF.

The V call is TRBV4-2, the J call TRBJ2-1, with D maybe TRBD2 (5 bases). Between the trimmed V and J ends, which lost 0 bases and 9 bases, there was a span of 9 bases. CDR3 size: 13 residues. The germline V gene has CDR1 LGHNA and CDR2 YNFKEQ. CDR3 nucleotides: TGTGCCAGCAGCCAAGAAGGTGGAGGTGAGCAGTTCTTC. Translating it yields CASSQEGGGEQFF.

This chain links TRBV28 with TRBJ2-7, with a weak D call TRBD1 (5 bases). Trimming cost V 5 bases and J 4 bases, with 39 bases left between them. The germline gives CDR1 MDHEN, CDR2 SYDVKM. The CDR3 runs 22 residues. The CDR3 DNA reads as TGTGCCAGCAGTAGCCATTATCAGGGAAAGAATACGATATTTGAGGCCGCATACGAGCAGTACTTC. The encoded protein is CASSSHYQGKNTIFEAAYEQYF.

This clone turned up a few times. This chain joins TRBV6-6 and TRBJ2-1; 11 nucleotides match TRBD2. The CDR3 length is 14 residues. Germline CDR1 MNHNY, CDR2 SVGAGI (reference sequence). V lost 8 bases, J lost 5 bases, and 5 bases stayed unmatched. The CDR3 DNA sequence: TGTGCCAGCCTCGGACTAGCGGGCAACAATGAGCAGTTCTTC. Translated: CASLGLAGNNEQFF.

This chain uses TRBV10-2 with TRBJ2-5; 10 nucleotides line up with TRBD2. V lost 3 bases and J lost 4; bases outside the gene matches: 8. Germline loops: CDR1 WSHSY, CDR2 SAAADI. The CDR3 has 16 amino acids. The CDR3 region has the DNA TGCGCCAGCAGTGAAACCGGGACTAGCGCTTCAGAGACCCAGTACTTC. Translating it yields CASSETGTSASETQYF.

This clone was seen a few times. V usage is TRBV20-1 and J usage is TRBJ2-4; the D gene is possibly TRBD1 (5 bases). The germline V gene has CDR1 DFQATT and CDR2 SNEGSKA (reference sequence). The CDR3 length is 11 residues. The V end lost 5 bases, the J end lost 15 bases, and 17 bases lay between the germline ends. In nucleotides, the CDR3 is TGCAGTGCTGGACACCCCCCAGGGTGGTACTTC. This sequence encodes CSAGHPPGWYF.

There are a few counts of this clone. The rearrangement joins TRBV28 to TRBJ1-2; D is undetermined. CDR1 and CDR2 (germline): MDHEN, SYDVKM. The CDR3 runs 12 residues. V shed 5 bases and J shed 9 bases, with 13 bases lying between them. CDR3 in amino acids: CASSDRVVSYTF. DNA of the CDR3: TGTGCCAGCAGTGATCGGGTTGTAAGCTACACCTTC.

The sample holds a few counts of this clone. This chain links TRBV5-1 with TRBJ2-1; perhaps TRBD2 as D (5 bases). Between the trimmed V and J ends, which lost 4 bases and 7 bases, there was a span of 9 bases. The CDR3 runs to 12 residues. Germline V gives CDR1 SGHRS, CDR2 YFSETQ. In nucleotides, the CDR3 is TGCGCCAGCAGCCCGCCGGGAAATGAGCAGTTCTTC. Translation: CASSPPGNEQFF.

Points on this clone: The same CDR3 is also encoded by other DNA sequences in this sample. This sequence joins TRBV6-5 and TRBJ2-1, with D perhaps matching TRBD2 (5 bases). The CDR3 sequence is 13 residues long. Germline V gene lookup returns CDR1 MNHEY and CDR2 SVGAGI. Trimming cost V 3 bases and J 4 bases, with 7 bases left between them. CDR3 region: CASSYSGYNEQFF. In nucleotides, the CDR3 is TGTGCCAGCAGTTATTCGGGGTACAATGAGCAGTTCTTC.

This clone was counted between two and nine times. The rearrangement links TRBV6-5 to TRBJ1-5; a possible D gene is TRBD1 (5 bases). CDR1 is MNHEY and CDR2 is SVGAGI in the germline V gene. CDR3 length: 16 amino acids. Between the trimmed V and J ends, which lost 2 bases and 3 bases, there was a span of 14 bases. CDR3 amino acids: CASSYRAGLDNQPQHF. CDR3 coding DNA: TGTGCCAGCAGTTACCGGGCAGGGTTGGACAATCAGCCCCAGCATTTT.

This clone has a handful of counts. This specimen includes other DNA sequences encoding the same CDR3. DNA for the CDR3: TGTGCCAGCAGCTTAGGACAGGGGGGTGAAAAACTGTTTTTT. It translates to CASSLGQGGEKLFF. J is TRBJ1-4 and V is TRBV7-2; 9 bases agree with TRBD1. This CDR3 has 14 amino acids. V shed 1 base and J 7 bases; nucleotides not matched to a gene: 1. Looked up from germline, CDR1 is SGHTA and CDR2 is FQGNSA.

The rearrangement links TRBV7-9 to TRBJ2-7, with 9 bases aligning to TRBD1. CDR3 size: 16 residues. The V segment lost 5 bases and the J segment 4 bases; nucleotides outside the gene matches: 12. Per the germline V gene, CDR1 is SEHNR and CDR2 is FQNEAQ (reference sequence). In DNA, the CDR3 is TGTGCCAGCAGCCTTGGGACAGGGAGTGTATCGTACGAGCAGTACTTC. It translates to CASSLGTGSVSYEQYF.

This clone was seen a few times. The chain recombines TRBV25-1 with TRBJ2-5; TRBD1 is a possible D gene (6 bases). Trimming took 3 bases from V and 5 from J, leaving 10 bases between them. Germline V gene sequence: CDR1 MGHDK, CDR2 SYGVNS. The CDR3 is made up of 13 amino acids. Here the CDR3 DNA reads TGTGCCAGCAGTGACTACAGGGAGGAGACCCAGTACTTC. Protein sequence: CASSDYREETQYF.

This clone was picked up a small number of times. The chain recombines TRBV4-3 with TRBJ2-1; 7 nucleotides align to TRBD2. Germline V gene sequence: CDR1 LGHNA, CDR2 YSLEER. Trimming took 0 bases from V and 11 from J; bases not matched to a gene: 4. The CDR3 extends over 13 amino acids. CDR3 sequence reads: CASSQDPGTKQFF. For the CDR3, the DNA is TGCGCCAGCAGCCAAGATCCCGGGACTAAGCAGTTCTTC.